One T cell receptor (beta chain) is described in this entry. Which antigen it targets is not known. No base quality information exists; no much larger clone differs at one position. Donors were healthy HIV-negative adults with no recently reported acute infections or vaccinations. Only Caucasian adults living in Nashville, Tennessee, USA were represented among the donors. CD8 memory samples combined magnetically selected CD45RO+ cells with CCR7-negative CD45RA+ effector memory (TemRA) cells. After blood collection by leukapheresis, PBMCs were isolated using Ficoll-Histopaque density gradient centrifugation and then cryopreserved in the vapor phase of liquid nitrogen. Analytical flow cytometry was used to check the purity and quantity of every magnetically sorted T cell population. Genomic DNA was isolated from every sorted fraction and measured by UV absorbance on a Nanodrop 2000c. This sample was taken from a study of shared clonotypes between healthy human individuals (dated by TCRdb to about 2020). Study-wide context: A few men and two women, aged 18 to 49 years, made up the cohort. Per donor, three plates each were used for CD4 naive and CD4 memory, two for CD8 naive, and one for CD8 memory. To estimate repertoire size and how much clonotypes are shared between individuals, the study performed deep sequencing of blood TCR repertoires from a few healthy adults. To increase sequencing depth and limit assay-specific biases, TCR repertoire library preparation and sequencing were carried out by different laboratories using diverse techniques. Between about 0.94 and 8.9 billion PBMCs per donor were obtained by leukapheresis. Points the paper makes about the study in general: Larger estimated clonotype richness was generally found for naive subsets than for memory subsets. Rarefaction of sorted-subset datasets indicated incomplete sequencing despite the large sequencing depth. Pairwise subsampling indicated that sequencing depth was expected to affect the degree of clonotype sharing among donors. Because the study included a small number of donors, the genetic and exposure-history diversity represented was limited. Roughly 5% of naive CD4, around 3.5% of naive CD8, 2.3% of memory CD4, and around 0.4% of memory CD8 clonotypes were shared across several donors. Compared with non-shared clonotypes, clonotypes shared by all four sorted-subset donors had higher generation probabilities. Sampling was restricted to blood, and TCR repertoires in tissues likely differ from the TCR repertoires found in blood.

Inclusive of the bounding cysteine and phenylalanine, the CDR3 is 13 residues long. Only CDR3 DNA remains: 39 bases, in frame from the first base. V was cut back by 1 base and J by 2 bases, leaving a gap of 6 bases between them. CDR1 and CDR2 (MNHEY, SMNVEV) derive from the germline V gene (reference sequence). TCR CDR3 regions were amplified from genomic DNA by multiplex PCR using the deep immunoSEQ assay. Genomic DNA extracted from each cell subset was distributed evenly over all wells of several immunoSEQ 96-well plates, and each plate served as one replicate. For sorted subsets, each replicate PCR was loaded with about 0.2 ug genomic DNA, equivalent to about 30,000 T cell genomes. Purified libraries were measured with a Qubit 3.0 fluorometer, size-checked on a Bioanalyzer 2100, and measured again with the KAPA Library Quantification kit. A separate single-read 150-cycle Illumina NextSeq 550 flow cell was used to sequence each immunoSEQ 96-well plate. Regarding the original processing steps: Because the immunoSEQ output included only junctional sequences and no quality scores, the filtering could not be the same as the filtering used for full-length reads. To assign V/J genes and CDR3, sequences were annotated using PyIR, a Python wrapper for IgBLAST v1.9, with IMGT germline references. Reads with weak V/J assignments (E-value above 1e-6), missing CDR3, stop codons, out-of-frame junctions, or ambiguous translated residues were removed. A V3J clonotype was defined by an identical inferred V gene, J gene, and CDR3 amino acid sequence. The percentage overlap between two repertoires was calculated by dividing the number of shared unique clonotypes by the size of the smaller repertoire. Repertoire richness was assessed with RTK rarefaction, the Chao1 estimator, and Recon v2.1 estimates of unobserved clonotypes. For all TCRbeta clonotypes obtained by the gDNA method from a handful of donors, generation probabilities were computed with OLGA. TCRdb took this table from immuneACCESS and kept in-frame rearrangements with V and J called. Such tables lack part of the clones; where checked against another copy, unresolved V genes explain under half of the gap, and the rest is unexplained. That table furnishes V, J and clone size, whereas the DNA furnished D and trimming. This sample has about 690,000 clones in its table, and 90% of those were observed once. The top ten clones comprise 34% of the sample.

The chain is assembled from TRBV27 and TRBJ2-7, with the D gene call left open. The TCR was taken from a man aged 18 to 30 in good health. Some clones in this sample may be carry-over from other donors' samples. Input material: memory CD8+ T cells from PBMCs. The sample's cell subset or site label, in plain terms: CD45RO+ cells pooled with CCR7-negative TemRA cells. The sequenced DNA: TGTGCCAGCAGTTTATTGGCCACCTACGAGCAGTACTTC. Its protein is CASSLLATYEQYF.